The 2 T cell receptor beta chains presented below share a single source sample, sequenced in a study of human thymus T cells. Thymus tissue for the work was resected from patients undergoing corrective heart surgery. Repertoires were generated with immunoSEQ multiplex PCR, while TCRdb's copy carries only in-frame clones and drops some. The sample has some 120,000 clones, over 85% seen once. Material for sequencing was thymus tissue. The receptors shown here come from a boy under two years old with a congenital heart defect but otherwise immunologically healthy.

This clone was recorded once. The chain recombines TRBV13 with TRBJ2-7; D is uncertain. The CDR3 spans 13 residues. Germline CDR1 and CDR2: PRHDT and FYEKMQ (reference sequence). The V gene lost 4 bases and the J gene lost 2 bases, with 9 bases spanning the gap. The CDR3 sequence is CASSSRYPYEQYF. The CDR3 coding sequence is TGTGCCAGCAGCTCACGCTATCCCTACGAGCAGTACTTC.

CDR3 DNA sequence: TGTGCCAGCACACCGGGGGGGGCCCTCGCAGATACGCAGTATTTT. This gives the protein CASTPGGALADTQYF. The rearrangement joins TRBV11-2 to TRBJ2-3; 8 bases align to TRBD2. V dropped 7 bases and J dropped 4; count of bases not matched to a gene: 10. This CDR3 region has 15 residues. The germline V gene has CDR1 SGHAT and CDR2 FQNNGV.